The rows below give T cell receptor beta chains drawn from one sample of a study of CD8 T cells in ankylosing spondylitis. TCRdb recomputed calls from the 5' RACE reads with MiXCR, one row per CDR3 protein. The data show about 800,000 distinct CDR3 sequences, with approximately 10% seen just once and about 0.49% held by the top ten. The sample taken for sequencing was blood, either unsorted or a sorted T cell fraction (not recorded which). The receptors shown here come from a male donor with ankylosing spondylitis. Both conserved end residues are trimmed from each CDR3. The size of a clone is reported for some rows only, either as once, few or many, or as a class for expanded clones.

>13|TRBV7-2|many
ASSLTGPTNEKLF
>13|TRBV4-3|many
ASSQVAGLRNEQF
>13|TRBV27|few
ASSLLAVFTDTQY
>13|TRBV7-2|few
ASSPDRGGMNEQF
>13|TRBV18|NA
ASSLSAGMNTEAF
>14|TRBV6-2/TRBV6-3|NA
ASSYIRGFGANVLT
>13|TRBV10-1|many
ASSESAYLSYEQY
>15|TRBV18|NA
ASSPRTGNSGANVLT
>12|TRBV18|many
ASSPIGQNNEQF
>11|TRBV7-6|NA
ASSSRLAGTQY
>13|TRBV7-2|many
ASSLVPDTTYEQY
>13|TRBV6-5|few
ASSYLSTGDTEAF
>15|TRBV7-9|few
ASSLGDRELRSDTQY
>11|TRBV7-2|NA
ASKDRVYNEQF
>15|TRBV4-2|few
ASSQEGPDFSFYEQY
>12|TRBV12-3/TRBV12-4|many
ASSLPVRDTEAF
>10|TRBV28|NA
ASSAMGVTQY
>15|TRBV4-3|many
ASSQTPTSGRINEQF
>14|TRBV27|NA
ASRGLAGVTGNIQY
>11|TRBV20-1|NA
SARPARHDEQF
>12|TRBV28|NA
ARGRSSYNSPLH
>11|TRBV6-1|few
AVRTSGKETQY
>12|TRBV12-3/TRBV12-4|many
ASSFGLAGDEQF
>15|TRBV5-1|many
ASSFTPLAGGGDTQY
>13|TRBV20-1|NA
SARDARGFGETQY
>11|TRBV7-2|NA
ASSVRADGEQY
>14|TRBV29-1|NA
SALGSGGSSYNEQF
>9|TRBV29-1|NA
SATMDTEAF
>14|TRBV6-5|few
ASSYSAAGVVDTQY
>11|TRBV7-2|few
ASSGRGEETQY
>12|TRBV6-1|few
ASRERRENTEAF
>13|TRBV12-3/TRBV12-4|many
ASSWTQGGQETQY
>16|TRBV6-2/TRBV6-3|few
ASSFESTSGSVYNEQF
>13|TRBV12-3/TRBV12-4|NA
ASSLGGSAYNEQF
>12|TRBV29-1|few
SGRLGWGGGELF
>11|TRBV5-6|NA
ASSLEPDQHQH
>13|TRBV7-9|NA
ASSLGLTRGETQY
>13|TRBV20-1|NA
SAKPLIGTGEKLF
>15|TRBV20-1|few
SARPGLAGVNTGELF
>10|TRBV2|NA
ASSELAGREF
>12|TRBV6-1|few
ASRRTITDTEAF
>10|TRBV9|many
ASSVREETQY
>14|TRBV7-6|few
ASSLWGDSSTDTQY
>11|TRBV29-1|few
SVETVTYNEQF
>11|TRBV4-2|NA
ASSRGTTGELF
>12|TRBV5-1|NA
ASSFQEGNTEAF
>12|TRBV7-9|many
ASSFVSSTDTQY
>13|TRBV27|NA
ASSLSFDRFYEQY
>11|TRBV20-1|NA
SARAGGPSEQY
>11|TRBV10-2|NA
ASLDRMTYEQY
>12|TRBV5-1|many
ASSIEGVDTEAF
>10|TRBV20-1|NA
SARRALETQY
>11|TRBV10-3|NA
AIRLDRDTEAF
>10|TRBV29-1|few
SVEEWFNGYT
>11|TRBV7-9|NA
ASSPSPSTEAF
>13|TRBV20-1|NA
SADRLAGGLEEQF
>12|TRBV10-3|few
ATSVIRTDREAF